This record concerns one T cell receptor (beta chain) sequence. What it binds is unknown. The protocol was immunoSEQ multiplex PCR, while the TCRdb copy is restricted to in-frame clones and leaves out a portion. The sample has 70,000 or so clones, about 85% seen once. This record belongs to a study of OX40 agonist ivuxolimab in advanced cancers. Study-level points and caveats: At doses 0.1 to 3.0 mg/kg, CD4+ and CD8+ clones expanded. Among T cells, CD8+ cells averaged more expanded clones than CD4+ cells. Patients who responded partially at 0.1-3.0 mg/kg showed clonal expansion ranking among the lowest.

V was shortened by 7 bases and J by 3 bases, with 19 bases between the two germline ends. The CDR3 runs to 15 residues. Germline CDR1 reads LNHDA; CDR2 reads SQIVND (reference sequence). This rearrangement joins TRBV19 to TRBJ2-7; perhaps TRBD2 as D (6 bases). The clonotype was recovered from an adult with an advanced solid tumor such as melanoma, head and neck, liver or kidney cancer. Here the sequenced sample was CD4+ or CD8+ T cells sorted from blood, taken in a trial of the OX40 agonist ivuxolimab. The CDR3 protein is CASTPRGGQDYEQYF. Here the CDR3 DNA reads TGTGCCAGTACCCCAAGAGGAGGGCAGGACTACGAGCAGTACTTC.